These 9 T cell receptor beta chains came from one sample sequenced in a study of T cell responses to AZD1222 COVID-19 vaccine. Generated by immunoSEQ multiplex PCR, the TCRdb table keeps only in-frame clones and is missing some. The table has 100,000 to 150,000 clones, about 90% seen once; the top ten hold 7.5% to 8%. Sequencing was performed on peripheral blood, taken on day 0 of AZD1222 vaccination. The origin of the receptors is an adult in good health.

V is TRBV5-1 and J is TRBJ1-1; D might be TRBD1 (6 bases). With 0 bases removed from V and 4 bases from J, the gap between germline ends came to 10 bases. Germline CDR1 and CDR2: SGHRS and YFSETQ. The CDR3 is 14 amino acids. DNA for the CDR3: TGCGCCAGCAGCTTGGAGGGCAGGGGCACTGAAGCTTTCTTT. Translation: CASSLEGRGTEAFF. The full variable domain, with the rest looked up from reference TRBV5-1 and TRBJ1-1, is KAGVTQTPRYLIKTRGQQVTLSCSPISGHRSVSWYQQTPGQGLQFLFEYFSETQRNKGNFPGRFSGRQFSNSRSEMNVSTLELGDSALYLCASSLEGRGTEAFFGQGTRLTVV.

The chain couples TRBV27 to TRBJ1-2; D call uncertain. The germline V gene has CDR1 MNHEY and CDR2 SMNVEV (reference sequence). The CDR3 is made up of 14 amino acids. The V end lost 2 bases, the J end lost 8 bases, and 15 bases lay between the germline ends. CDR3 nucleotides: TGTGCCAGCAGTTTAAGTCCACCAATTTTAGGCTACACCTTC. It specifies CASSLSPPILGYTF.

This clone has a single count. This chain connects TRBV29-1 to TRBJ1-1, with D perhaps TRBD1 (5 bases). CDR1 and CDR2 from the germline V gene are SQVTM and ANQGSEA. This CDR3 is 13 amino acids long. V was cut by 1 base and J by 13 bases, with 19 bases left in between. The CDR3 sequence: CSVEGRDLGHGFF. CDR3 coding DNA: TGCAGCGTTGAAGGACGGGATTTGGGGCACGGTTTCTTT.

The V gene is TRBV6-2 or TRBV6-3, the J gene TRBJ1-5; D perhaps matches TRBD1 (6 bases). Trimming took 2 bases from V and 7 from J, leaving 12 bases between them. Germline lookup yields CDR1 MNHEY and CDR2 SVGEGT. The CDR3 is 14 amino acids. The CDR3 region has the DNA TGTGCCAGCAGTTACGGGGGGGCCAGACAGCCCCAGCATTTT. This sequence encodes CASSYGGARQPQHF.

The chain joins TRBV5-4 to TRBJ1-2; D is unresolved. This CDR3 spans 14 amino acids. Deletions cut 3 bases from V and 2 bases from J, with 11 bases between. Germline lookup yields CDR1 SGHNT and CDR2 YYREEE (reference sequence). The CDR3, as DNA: TGTGCCAGCAGCTGGGAGAGGGCGAACTATGGCTACACCTTC. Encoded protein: CASSWERANYGYTF.

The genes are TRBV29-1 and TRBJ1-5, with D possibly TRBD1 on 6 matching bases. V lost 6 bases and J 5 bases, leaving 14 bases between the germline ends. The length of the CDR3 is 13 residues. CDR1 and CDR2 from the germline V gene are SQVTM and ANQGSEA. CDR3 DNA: TGCAGCGTCAAAAGGGGGGGGGATCAGCCCCAGCATTTT. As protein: CSVKRGGDQPQHF.

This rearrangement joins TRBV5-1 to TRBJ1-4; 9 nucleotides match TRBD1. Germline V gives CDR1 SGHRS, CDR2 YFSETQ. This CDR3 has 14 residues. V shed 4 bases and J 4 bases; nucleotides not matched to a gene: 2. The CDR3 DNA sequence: TGCGCCAGCAGCAGGACAGGGGATAATGAAAAACTGTTTTTT. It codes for CASSRTGDNEKLFF.

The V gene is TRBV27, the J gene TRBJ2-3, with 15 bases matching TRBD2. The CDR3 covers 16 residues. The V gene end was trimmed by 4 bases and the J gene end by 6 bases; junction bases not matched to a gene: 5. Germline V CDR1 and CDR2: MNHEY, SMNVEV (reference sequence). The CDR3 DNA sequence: TGTGCCAGCAGTTCGGGACTAGCGGGAGGCCTTGATACGCAGTATTTT. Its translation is CASSSGLAGGLDTQYF.

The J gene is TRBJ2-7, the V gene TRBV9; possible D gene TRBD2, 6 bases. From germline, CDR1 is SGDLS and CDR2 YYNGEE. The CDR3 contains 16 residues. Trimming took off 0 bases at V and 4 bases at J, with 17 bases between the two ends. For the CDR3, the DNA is TGTGCCAGCAGCGTAGCTACGGGGGTTAGCGTTTACGAGCAGTACTTC. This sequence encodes CASSVATGVSVYEQYF.